Below are 25 T cell receptor beta chains sequenced from a single sample in a study of response to subunit inactivated influenza vaccine. Each CDR3 protein gets one entry after TCRdb re-called the RT-PCR reads with MiXCR. The table lists hundreds of thousands of distinct CDR3 sequences, 6% to 9% of them singletons, with 13% in the top ten. The sample in question was PBMCs from blood, obtained about 24 months after vaccination. The receptors here all came from a man aged 50 to 69 who received an inactivated influenza vaccine.

The J gene is TRBJ2-1, the V gene TRBV20-1; TRBD1 matches at 8 bases. The CDR3 consists of 16 residues. Germline CDR1 and CDR2: DFQATT and SNEGSKA (reference sequence). The CDR3, as DNA: TGCGGTCTGTCCCCGAAACAGGGGGTTTACTACAATGAGCAGTTCTTC. Amino acid sequence: CGLSPKQGVYYNEQFF.

In its sample, this clonotype was seen many times. The rearrangement joins TRBV5-1 to TRBJ1-1, with D perhaps matching TRBD1 (6 bases). CDR3 length: 15 residues. The germline gives CDR1 SGHRS, CDR2 YFSETQ. Deletions cut 2 bases from V and 6 bases from J, with 17 bases between. The CDR3 reads CASSLYPTGQSEAFF. CDR3 coding DNA: TGCGCCAGCAGCTTATACCCAACAGGGCAGTCTGAAGCTTTCTTT.

This clonotype was seen repeatedly, ten times or more. The chain links TRBV12-3 or TRBV12-4 to TRBJ1-1; TRBD1 aligns across 8 bases. The V segment lost 2 bases and the J segment 0 bases; nucleotides outside the gene matches: 5. CDR3 length: 16 amino acids. The CDR3 coding sequence is TGTGCCAGCAGTTTAAAGGGACAGGCCCTGAACACTGAAGCTTTCTTT. Residues: CASSLKGQALNTEAFF.

This clonotype was seen more than once but under ten times. The gene calls are TRBV20-1 and TRBJ2-7, with a tentative D call TRBD1 (6 bases). Germline CDR1 is DFQATT and CDR2 is SNEGSKA (reference sequence). Trimming shortened V by 5 bases and J by 5 bases, and 22 bases separated the two germline ends. The CDR3 covers 15 residues. CDR3 loop: CSAYNRDILLNEQYF. In DNA, the CDR3 is TGCAGTGCTTATAATAGGGACATCCTGCTGAACGAGCAGTACTTC.

The sample holds a few counts of this clonotype. V is TRBV5-1 and J is TRBJ2-2, with a possible D match to TRBD2 (6 bases). V lost 0 bases, J lost 2 bases, and 11 bases lay in between. Germline loops: CDR1 SGHRS, CDR2 YFSETQ. CDR3 size: 16 residues. CDR3 region: CASSLGGAVNTGELFF. CDR3 DNA sequence: TGCGCCAGCAGCTTGGGCGGGGCAGTCAACACCGGGGAGCTGTTTTTT. The full variable domain, completed using reference TRBV5-1 and TRBJ2-2, is KAGVTQTPRYLIKTRGQQVTLSCSPISGHRSVSWYQQTPGQGLQFLFEYFSETQRNKGNFPGRFSGRQFSNSRSEMNVSTLELGDSALYLCASSLGGAVNTGELFFGEGSRLTVL.

This clonotype was detected a few times. This rearrangement joins TRBV2 to TRBJ2-2, with D maybe TRBD2 (6 bases). The CDR3 extends over 16 amino acids. Germline V gives CDR1 SNHLY, CDR2 FYNNEI. Deletions cut 8 bases from V and 5 bases from J, with 21 bases between. This CDR3 is CASLGDWPGPTGELFF. The CDR3 coding sequence is TGTGCCAGCCTGGGGGACTGGCCAGGGCCTACCGGGGAGCTGTTTTTT. Variable domain in full (rest from reference TRBV2 and TRBJ2-2): EPEVTQTPSHQVTQMGQEVILRCVPISNHLYFYWYRQILGQKVEFLVSFYNNEISEKSEIFDDQFSVERPDGSNFTLKIRSTKLEDSAMYFCASLGDWPGPTGELFFGEGSRLTVL.

This clonotype has at least ten counts. The rearrangement links TRBV12-3 or TRBV12-4 to TRBJ2-7, with 13 positions matching TRBD2. After removal of 3 bases from V and 0 bases from J, the junction contained 5 bases not matched to a gene. This CDR3 spans 17 amino acids. The CDR3 region has the DNA TGTGCCAGCAGTTTCTCCGGGACTAGCGGGGCCTCCTACGAGCAGTACTTC. Protein sequence: CASSFSGTSGASYEQYF.

This clonotype was seen ten or more times. This chain joins TRBV29-1 and TRBJ2-2, with D possibly TRBD1 on 6 matching bases. The length of the CDR3 is 13 residues. V dropped 8 bases and J dropped 1 base, with 11 bases sitting between them. CDR1 and CDR2 from the germline V gene are SQVTM and ANQGSEA. In nucleotides, the CDR3 is TGCAGCACCTGGACAGTGAACACCGGGGAGCTGTTTTTT. Its protein is CSTWTVNTGELFF.

This sequence joins TRBV9 and TRBJ1-2, with no clear D. The V end lost 0 bases, the J end lost 6 bases, and 6 bases lay between the germline ends. The CDR3 has 12 residues. From germline, CDR1 is SGDLS and CDR2 YYNGEE. The chain's CDR3 is CASSVEGDGYTF. CDR3 in DNA: TGTGCCAGCAGCGTAGAAGGTGATGGCTACACCTTC.

This clonotype was detected a few times. This chain joins TRBV27 and TRBJ2-7, with D perhaps matching TRBD1 (6 bases). Germline V lookup: CDR1 MNHEY, CDR2 SMNVEV (reference sequence). The CDR3 covers 14 residues. Trimming cost V 6 bases and J 5 bases, with 17 bases left between them. The CDR3 DNA reads TGTGCCAGCAGCGTGGGACAAAGGACACACGAGCAGTACTTC. Protein: CASSVGQRTHEQYF.

Turning to this clonotype: A read error may account for a junction end that differs from germline. The V call is TRBV12-3 or TRBV12-4, the J call TRBJ1-1; D is uncertain. The CDR3 covers 13 residues. This chain's CDR3 is CVSILGKNTEAFF. CDR3 nucleotide sequence: TGTGTCAGCATTTTGGGGAAGAACACTGAAGCTTTCTTT.

This chain's CDR3 is CSARVGARDTGELFF. CDR3 in DNA: TGCAGTGCTAGAGTGGGGGCAAGGGACACCGGGGAGCTGTTTTTT. The chain is built from TRBV20-1 and TRBJ2-2; weak D call: TRBD1 (6 bases). The CDR3 length is 15 residues. With 1 base removed from V and 3 bases from J, the gap between germline ends came to 12 bases. Germline loops: CDR1 DFQATT, CDR2 SNEGSKA (reference sequence).

The chain is built from TRBV29-1 and TRBJ2-6, with D maybe TRBD1 (6 bases). CDR1 and CDR2 (germline): SQVTM, ANQGSEA. The V gene lost 6 bases and the J gene lost 2 bases, with 8 bases spanning the gap. The CDR3 contains 13 residues. The CDR3 DNA is TGCAGCGTGGGGGCCACTGGGGCCAACGTCCTGACTTTC. It is translated as CSVGATGANVLTF.

This clonotype was counted many times. The J gene is TRBJ2-4, the V gene TRBV5-1; D call uncertain. The germline gives CDR1 SGHRS, CDR2 YFSETQ. The CDR3 covers 14 residues. The V and J ends lost 0 bases and 3 bases respectively, with 7 bases between them. CDR3 amino acids: CASSLDMGKNIQYF. CDR3 DNA: TGCGCCAGCAGCTTGGACATGGGCAAAAACATTCAGTACTTC. The full variable domain, in which reference TRBV5-1 and TRBJ2-4 provide the parts outside the CDR3, is KAGVTQTPRYLIKTRGQQVTLSCSPISGHRSVSWYQQTPGQGLQFLFEYFSETQRNKGNFPGRFSGRQFSNSRSEMNVSTLELGDSALYLCASSLDMGKNIQYFGAGTRLSVL.

The table lists this clonotype with a few counts. The rearrangement links TRBV27 to TRBJ2-2; D not certain. V was clipped by 3 bases and J by 7 bases, with 3 bases between them. Looked up from germline, CDR1 is MNHEY and CDR2 is SMNVEV (reference sequence). There are 11 residues in the CDR3. Here the CDR3 reads CASSFFGELFF. The CDR3 coding sequence is TGTGCCAGCAGTTTTTTCGGGGAGCTGTTTTTT.

This clonotype was recorded a few times. The chain carries TRBV20-1 and TRBJ2-7; 10 nucleotides match TRBD1. Germline CDR1 DFQATT, CDR2 SNEGSKA (reference sequence). CDR3 size: 14 residues. Unmatched junction bases numbered 13, after V lost 8 bases and J lost 6 bases. The CDR3 loop is CSTNAGTGVSEQYF. CDR3 DNA: TGCAGTACCAACGCCGGGACAGGGGTCTCCGAGCAGTACTTC.

This clonotype was seen many times. The V and J genes are TRBV9 and TRBJ2-1, with TRBD2 identical over 12 bases. This CDR3 is 14 amino acids long. The germline V gene has CDR1 SGDLS and CDR2 YYNGEE. V lost 4 bases, J lost 14 bases, and 10 bases stayed unmatched. The CDR3 DNA sequence: TGTGCCAGCAGCCCTCCCGGACTAGCGGGGATTGAGTTCTTC. This encodes CASSPPGLAGIEFF.

This clonotype was recorded a few times. This chain links TRBV7-3 with TRBJ2-3; tentative D call: TRBD2 (5 bases). Germline V gene sequence: CDR1 SGHTA, CDR2 FQGTGA. The CDR3 totals 13 residues. V was clipped by 5 bases and J by 4 bases, with 10 bases between them. The CDR3 loop reads CASSRDSADTQYF. CDR3 bases: TGTGCCAGCAGCCGCGATAGCGCAGATACGCAGTATTTT.

The chain is built from TRBV29-1 and TRBJ2-7, with 9 bases aligning to TRBD2. Germline-derived CDR1 and CDR2 are SQVTM and ANQGSEA. V was pared by 4 bases and J by 0 bases, with 7 bases of the junction left unmatched. The CDR3 has 15 amino acids. The DNA of the CDR3 is TGCAGCGTTGCTCTAGCGGGAAGGAGCTCCTACGAGCAGTACTTC. Residues: CSVALAGRSSYEQYF.

This clonotype was counted a few times. V and J are TRBV6-1 and TRBJ1-4; a weak D match, TRBD1 (5 bases). The V end lost 2 bases, the J end lost 12 bases, and 16 bases lay between the germline ends. Germline loops: CDR1 MNHNS, CDR2 SASEGT. This CDR3 has 14 amino acids. In nucleotides, the CDR3 is TGTGCCAGCAGTGAAATGGGGCCCTGGAAGGAACTGTTTTTT. It specifies CASSEMGPWKELFF.

This chain uses TRBV6-2 or TRBV6-3 with TRBJ2-7, with 9 positions matching TRBD1. The CDR3 is 13 residues long. V shed 9 bases, J shed 5 bases, and the junction held 8 bases outside the gene matches. Germline V gene lookup returns CDR1 MNHEY and CDR2 SVGEGT. CDR3 loop: CASRTGGGHEQYF. The CDR3 bases are TGTGCCAGTCGAACAGGGGGCGGCCACGAGCAGTACTTC.

The CDR3 DNA sequence: TGTGCCAGCAGCGTCGGTAGCCTTGGAGAGACCCAGTACTTC. This translates into CASSVGSLGETQYF. The chain carries TRBV9 and TRBJ2-5; D is uncertain. Trimming stripped 2 bases from V and 4 bases from J, with 12 bases between. The length of the CDR3 is 14 residues. The germline V gene has CDR1 SGDLS and CDR2 YYNGEE.

This chain links TRBV3-1 with TRBJ2-7, with TRBD2 matching over 10 bases. This CDR3 is built from 14 residues. Trimming cost V 4 bases and J 5 bases; bases outside gene matches: 5. Germline V CDR1 and CDR2: LGHDT, YNNKEL (reference sequence). The CDR3 is CASSPSLAGDEQYF. CDR3 sequence (DNA): TGTGCCAGCAGCCCAAGCCTAGCGGGAGACGAGCAGTACTTC.

This clonotype was seen only a few times. The chain is built from TRBV20-1 and TRBJ2-3; 13 nucleotides align to TRBD2. With 5 bases clipped from V and 0 bases from J, the junction kept 5 bases outside the gene matches. Germline V gene lookup returns CDR1 DFQATT and CDR2 SNEGSKA (reference sequence). This CDR3 spans 16 amino acids. CDR3 in amino acids: CSAGGLAGVSTDTQYF. The CDR3 DNA reads as TGCAGTGCTGGTGGACTAGCGGGAGTCAGCACAGATACGCAGTATTTT.

The rearrangement links TRBV4-3 to TRBJ2-6; D not certain. Germline-derived CDR1 and CDR2 are LGHNA and YSLEER. The CDR3 consists of 17 residues. Trimming removed 0 bases at V and 3 bases at J, with 12 bases between. The DNA of the CDR3 is TGCGCCAGCAGCCAAGATGTCGTTACGGGTGGGGCCAACGTCCTGACTTTC. Translation: CASSQDVVTGGANVLTF.